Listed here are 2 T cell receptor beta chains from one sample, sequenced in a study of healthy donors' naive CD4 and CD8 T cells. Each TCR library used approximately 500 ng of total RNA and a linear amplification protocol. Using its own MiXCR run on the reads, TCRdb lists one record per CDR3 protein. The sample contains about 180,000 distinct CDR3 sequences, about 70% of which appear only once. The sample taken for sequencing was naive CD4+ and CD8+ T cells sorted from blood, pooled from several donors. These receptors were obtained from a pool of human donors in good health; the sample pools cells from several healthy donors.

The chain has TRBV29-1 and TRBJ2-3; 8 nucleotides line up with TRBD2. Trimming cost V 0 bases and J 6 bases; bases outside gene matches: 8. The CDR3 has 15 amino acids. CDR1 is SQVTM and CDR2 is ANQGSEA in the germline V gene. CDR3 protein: CSVEDPGLVRDTQYF. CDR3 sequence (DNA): TGCAGCGTTGAAGATCCGGGACTAGTTAGGGATACGCAGTATTTT.

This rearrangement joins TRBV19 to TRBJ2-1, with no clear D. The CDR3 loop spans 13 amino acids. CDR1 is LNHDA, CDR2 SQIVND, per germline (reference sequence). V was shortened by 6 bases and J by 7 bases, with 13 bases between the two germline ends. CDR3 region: CASSKTRENEQFF. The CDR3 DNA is TGTGCCAGTAGCAAGACCCGTGAAAATGAGCAGTTCTTC.